The 9 T cell receptor beta chains given below trace back to one sample, sequenced in a study of graft-versus-host responses after intestinal transplantation (dated by TCRdb to 2020 to 2023). Antigens for these TCRs are unknown. The library came from the immunoSEQ multiplex PCR assay. TCRdb holds this immuneACCESS table with in-frame rearrangements only. Some clones are missing; in checked studies, unresolved V genes explain under half, and the rest has no known cause. In this sample the table shows tens of thousands of clones, over 90% of which occur a single time. The biggest ten clones account for over 20% of the sample. The time point label on this specimen signifies: cells obtained before transplantation from donor or recipient. The starting material was unstimulated CD8+ T cells sorted from spleen or lymph node cells, obtained before transplant. The receptor source for this set is a human donor who was the organ donor for an intestinal transplant.

This sequence joins TRBV6-6 and TRBJ2-7; TRBD2 matches 8 bases. CDR1 is MNHNY and CDR2 is SVGAGI in the germline V gene (reference sequence). After removal of 0 bases from V and 7 bases from J, the junction contained 8 bases not matched to a gene. The CDR3 loop spans 15 amino acids. The CDR3 DNA is TGTGCCAGCAGTTACTCGGGACTAGGGCTCTGGGAGCAGTACTTC. Its translation: CASSYSGLGLWEQYF.

The chain combines TRBV4-3 with TRBJ2-1; 13 bases map to TRBD2. The length of the CDR3 is 15 residues. J was trimmed by 8 bases and V by 4 bases; bases with no gene match: 5. Germline CDR1 and CDR2: LGHNA and YSLEER. The CDR3 here is CASSPGLAGLDEQFF. The CDR3, as DNA: TGCGCCAGCAGCCCGGGACTAGCGGGGCTGGATGAGCAGTTCTTC.

CDR3 protein: CASSVTGEGNTIYF. The CDR3 bases are TGTGCCAGCAGTGTGACAGGGGAGGGAAACACCATATATTTT. The chain combines TRBV27 with TRBJ1-3; 8 nucleotides match TRBD1. This CDR3 comprises 14 residues. The V and J ends lost 5 bases and 4 bases, in that order; junction bases with no gene match: 4. The V gene's germline CDR1 is MNHEY and CDR2 SMNVEV (reference sequence).

The rearrangement uses TRBV6-5 and TRBJ1-1, with a tentative D call TRBD1 (6 bases). Germline CDR1 is MNHEY and CDR2 is SVGAGI. This CDR3 has 13 residues. Trimming removed 4 bases at V and 6 bases at J, with 12 bases between. For the CDR3, the DNA is TGTGCCAGCAGTTTAGGACAGACGGCTGAAGCTTTCTTT. It yields the protein CASSLGQTAEAFF.

The chain recombines TRBV28 with TRBJ2-7, with D possibly being TRBD1 or TRBD2 (7 bases each). V was clipped by 2 bases and J by 4 bases, with 12 bases between them. Germline assignment: CDR1 MDHEN and CDR2 SYDVKM. This CDR3 has 14 amino acids. The CDR3 nucleotides are TGTGCCAGCAGTTTAGGCAGGGGGGGGTACGAGCAGTACTTC. It specifies CASSLGRGGYEQYF.

The chain is built from TRBV6-1 and TRBJ2-1, with 8 bases fitting TRBD2. This CDR3 has 16 residues. V shed 1 base, J shed 2 bases, and the junction held 4 bases outside the gene matches. The germline gives CDR1 MNHNS, CDR2 SASEGT. The CDR3 reads CASSEDAGGTYNEQFF. CDR3 in DNA: TGTGCCAGCAGTGAAGATGCGGGAGGAACCTACAATGAGCAGTTCTTC.

This clone appeared once. This chain joins TRBV15 and TRBJ2-7; no definite D call. This CDR3 region has 12 residues. CDR1 is LNHNV and CDR2 is YYDKDF in the germline V gene (reference sequence). Trimming shortened V by 1 base and J by 5 bases, and 6 bases separated the two germline ends. The CDR3 sequence is CATSRAENEQYF. The CDR3 DNA reads as TGTGCCACCAGCAGAGCAGAAAACGAGCAGTACTTC.

The chain couples TRBV7-8 to TRBJ2-6; 8 nucleotides align to TRBD1. Germline CDR1 is SGHVS and CDR2 is FQNEAQ. The V segment lost 4 bases and the J segment 1 base; nucleotides outside the gene matches: 9. This CDR3 comprises 18 residues. CDR3 bases: TGTGCCAGCAGCTACCTGACAGGGGATCTTTCTGGGGCCAACGTCCTGACTTTC. It translates to CASSYLTGDLSGANVLTF.

This clone was observed a few times. The J gene is TRBJ2-1, the V gene TRBV10-1; TRBD2 matches 12 bases. With 2 bases clipped from V and 4 bases from J, the junction kept 9 bases outside the gene matches. CDR3 length: 18 residues. The germline V gene encodes CDR1 WNHNN and CDR2 SYGVQD (reference sequence). CDR3 residues: CASSEETSGRETYNEQFF. DNA for the CDR3: TGCGCCAGCAGTGAGGAGACTAGCGGGAGAGAGACTTACAATGAGCAGTTCTTC.